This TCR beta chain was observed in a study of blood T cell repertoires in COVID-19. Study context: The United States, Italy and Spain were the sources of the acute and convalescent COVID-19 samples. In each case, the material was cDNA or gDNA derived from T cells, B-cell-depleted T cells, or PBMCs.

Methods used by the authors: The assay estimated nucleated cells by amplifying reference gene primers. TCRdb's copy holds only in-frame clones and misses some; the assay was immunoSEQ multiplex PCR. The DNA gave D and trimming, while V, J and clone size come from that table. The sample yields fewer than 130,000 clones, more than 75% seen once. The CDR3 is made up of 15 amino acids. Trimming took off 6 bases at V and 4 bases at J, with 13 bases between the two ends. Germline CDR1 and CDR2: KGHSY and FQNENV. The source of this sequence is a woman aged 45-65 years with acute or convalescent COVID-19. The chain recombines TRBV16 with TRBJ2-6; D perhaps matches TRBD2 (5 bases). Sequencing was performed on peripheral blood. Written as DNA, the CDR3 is TGTGCCAGCAGTCCGAGGGTAGCCGGGGCCAACGTCCTGACTTTC. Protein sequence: CASSPRVAGANVLTF.